This entry lists 20 T cell receptor beta chains sequenced from one sample in a study of cytomegalovirus exposure and HLA in healthy donors. The PCR had 60 Vbeta and 13 Jbeta primers. Here immunoSEQ multiplex PCR was the method, and the copy in TCRdb shows in-frame clones only, minus some. The data contain 110,000 to 150,000 clones, 70% of them singletons. Material: PBMCs. Every receptor here comes from a woman between 55 and 75 years old in good health and CMV-seropositive.

The V gene is TRBV7-9, the J gene TRBJ2-1; the match to TRBD2 covers 10 bases. The CDR3 contains 16 residues. V was pared by 2 bases and J by 7 bases, with 8 bases of the junction left unmatched. CDR1 and CDR2 from the germline V gene are SEHNR and FQNEAQ (reference sequence). This chain's CDR3 is CASSLTSGRARNEQFF. CDR3 nucleotides: TGTGCCAGCAGCTTAACCAGCGGGAGGGCGAGAAATGAGCAGTTCTTC.

V gene TRBV5-1 combines with J gene TRBJ2-6; TRBD1 matches at 9 bases. Germline CDR1 and CDR2: SGHRS and YFSETQ. The V gene end was trimmed by 1 base and the J gene end by 2 bases; junction bases not matched to a gene: 1. CDR3 length equals 16 residues. The DNA of the CDR3 is TGCGCCAGCAGCTTGACAGGGGGCGCTGGGGCCAACGTCCTGACTTTC. Amino acids: CASSLTGGAGANVLTF.

The rearrangement uses TRBV28 and TRBJ2-7, with a tentative D call TRBD2 (6 bases). V lost 4 bases and J lost 3, with 16 bases in between. CDR3 size: 15 residues. CDR1 and CDR2 (germline): MDHEN, SYDVKM. In nucleotides, the CDR3 is TGTGCCAGCAGTTCAAGGGGAGGATCCTTCTACGAGCAGTACTTC. This translates into CASSSRGGSFYEQYF.

The J gene is TRBJ1-2, the V gene TRBV7-2; the D is unclear. V gave up 5 bases and J gave up 4 bases, with 14 bases separating them. The CDR3 loop spans 14 amino acids. Germline V gene sequence: CDR1 SGHTA, CDR2 FQGNSA. The CDR3 bases are TGTGCCAGCAGCCCTTGGGGAGGGAGCTATGGCTACACCTTC. Its translation: CASSPWGGSYGYTF. The full variable domain, its missing parts supplied by reference TRBV7-2 and TRBJ1-2, is GAGVSQSPSNKVTEKGKDVELRCDPISGHTALYWYRQSLGQGLEFLIYFQGNSAPDKSGLPSDRFSAERTGGSVSTLTIQRTQQEDSAVYLCASSPWGGSYGYTFGSGTRLTVV.

This clone was recorded a few times. This chain uses TRBV10-2 with TRBJ2-5; 10 bases match TRBD1. CDR3 length equals 15 residues. With 0 bases clipped from V and 7 bases from J, the junction kept 5 bases outside the gene matches. CDR1 and CDR2 (germline): WSHSY, SAAADI. CDR3 region: CASSESGQGRGTQYF. Written as DNA, the CDR3 is TGCGCCAGCAGTGAGTCGGGACAGGGGAGGGGGACCCAGTACTTC.

The chain has TRBV11-1 and TRBJ2-2, with 13 bases fitting TRBD2. J gave up 8 bases and V 5 bases, and 2 bases lay outside the gene matches. The germline V gene has CDR1 SGHAT and CDR2 FQDESV (reference sequence). The CDR3 is made up of 14 amino acids. This chain's CDR3 is CASSTGLAGGELFF. As DNA, the CDR3 is TGTGCCAGCAGCACGGGACTAGCGGGAGGGGAGCTGTTTTTT.

The chain joins TRBV5-4 to TRBJ1-1; 9 bases map to TRBD1. Germline V gene sequence: CDR1 SGHNT, CDR2 YYREEE (reference sequence). Trimming took 2 bases from V and 4 from J; bases not matched to a gene: 6. CDR3 size: 15 residues. The CDR3 spells CASSLPTGGSTEAFF. The CDR3 bases are TGTGCCAGCAGCTTACCGACAGGGGGTTCCACTGAAGCTTTCTTT.

The rearrangement joins TRBV28 to TRBJ2-7; D is unclear. The CDR3 totals 13 residues. V shed 0 bases and J shed 0 bases, with 3 bases lying between them. The germline CDR1 and CDR2 sequences are MDHEN and SYDVKM. The CDR3 DNA reads TGTGCCAGCAGTTTATGGAGCTCCTACGAGCAGTACTTC. Translated, it gives CASSLWSSYEQYF.

V and J are TRBV2 and TRBJ1-1; 8 bases align to TRBD1. J was trimmed by 1 base and V by 5 bases; bases with no gene match: 6. Germline V gives CDR1 SNHLY, CDR2 FYNNEI. CDR3 length: 15 residues. CDR3 sequence (DNA): TGTGCCAGCAGTCGTGAACAGGGGGGGAACACTGAAGCTTTCTTT. This codes for CASSREQGGNTEAFF.

Only a few counts were recorded for this clone. Here the CDR3 DNA reads TGCGCCAGCAGCCCGGGGAGGGCCTATGGTCCCAATGAGCAGTTCTTC. It is translated as CASSPGRAYGPNEQFF. The chain joins TRBV4-1 to TRBJ2-1; 7 bases are a match to TRBD2. The CDR3 is 16 amino acids. The V gene's germline CDR1 is MGHRA and CDR2 YSYEKL. Germline trimming cut 4 bases from V and 6 bases from J; bases unmatched to any gene: 12.

The V call is TRBV5-1, the J call TRBJ2-1, with 9 positions matching TRBD1. From germline, CDR1 is SGHRS and CDR2 YFSETQ. V lost 0 bases, J lost 4 bases, and 5 bases stayed unmatched. This CDR3 contains 16 residues. The chain's CDR3 is CASSLGAGTGYNEQFF. The CDR3 region has the DNA TGCGCCAGCAGCTTGGGAGCCGGGACAGGGTACAATGAGCAGTTCTTC.

This rearrangement joins TRBV11-1 to TRBJ2-5; 10 bases are shared with TRBD2. The V segment lost 4 bases and the J segment 5 bases; nucleotides outside the gene matches: 10. From germline, CDR1 is SGHAT and CDR2 FQDESV (reference sequence). There are 16 residues in the CDR3. The CDR3 DNA reads as TGTGCCAGCAGCTCCCTAGCGGGAGTTTCCTGGGAGACCCAGTACTTC. Translating gives CASSSLAGVSWETQYF.

This chain joins TRBV6-1 and TRBJ1-5; 7 nucleotides match TRBD1. Germline CDR1 MNHNS, CDR2 SASEGT. V lost 7 bases, J lost 4 bases, and 4 bases stayed unmatched. The CDR3 sequence is 13 residues long. The CDR3 DNA is TGTGCCAGCAAGGGGGCAGTAAATCAGCCCCAGCATTTT. This gives the protein CASKGAVNQPQHF.

The genes are TRBV6-6 and TRBJ2-7, with 7 bases fitting TRBD2. CDR1 is MNHNY, CDR2 SVGAGI, per germline (reference sequence). Trimming at V came to 6 bases and at J to 6 bases, leaving 8 bases not matched to a gene. This CDR3 has 13 residues. The CDR3 DNA reads TGTGCCAGCAGGGAAGGACTAGGGACCGAGCAGTACTTC. It yields the protein CASREGLGTEQYF.

V gene TRBV21-1 combines with J gene TRBJ2-5; the D call TRBD2 from the table was never checked on the DNA. TRBV21-1 is shown as a pseudogene. The CDR3 sequence is 18 residues long. CDR3 DNA sequence: TGTGCCAGCAGCAAACAGGGGGGGCTAGCGGGAGTTCGCGAGACCCAGTACTTC. The encoded protein is CASSKQGGLAGVRETQYF.

The chain recombines TRBV19 with TRBJ1-5; perhaps TRBD1 as D (5 bases). This CDR3 has 17 residues. Germline V gene lookup returns CDR1 LNHDA and CDR2 SQIVND (reference sequence). V lost 6 bases to trimming and J lost 4 bases, with 22 bases between them. The CDR3 sequence: CASSPRGGQGVNQPQHF. In DNA form, the CDR3 reads TGTGCCAGTAGCCCCAGAGGTGGGCAGGGCGTAAATCAGCCCCAGCATTTT. Using reference TRBV19 and TRBJ1-5 for the parts outside the CDR3, the full variable domain is DGGITQSPKYLFRKEGQNVTLSCEQNLNHDAMYWYRQDPGQGLRLIYYSQIVNDFQKGDIAEGYSVSREKKESFPLTVTSAQKNPTAFYLCASSPRGGQGVNQPQHFGDGTRLSIL.

V and J are TRBV6-5 and TRBJ1-2; D might be TRBD1 (6 bases). V was cut by 6 bases and J by 4 bases, with 15 bases left in between. The germline gives CDR1 MNHEY, CDR2 SVGAGI. This CDR3 region has 14 residues. CDR3 nucleotide sequence: TGTGCCAGCAGGGCTACCGGGACACCCTATGGCTACACCTTC. This encodes CASRATGTPYGYTF.

This chain connects TRBV28 to TRBJ1-2, with a possible D match to TRBD1 (6 bases). The CDR3 is 12 amino acids. The ends were cut back, 7 bases at V and 4 bases at J, with 10 bases in the middle. The germline gives CDR1 MDHEN, CDR2 SYDVKM. For the CDR3, the DNA is TGTGCCAGCAACAAACAGGGCTATGGCTACACCTTC. Its translation is CASNKQGYGYTF.

The chain uses TRBV5-1 and TRBJ1-1; TRBD1 aligns across 8 bases. The CDR3 covers 14 residues. With 4 bases clipped from V and 5 bases from J, the junction kept 7 bases outside the gene matches. CDR1 is SGHRS and CDR2 is YFSETQ in the germline V gene. CDR3 DNA sequence: TGCGCCAGCAGCCCACAGGGGGTGAGGACTGAAGCTTTCTTT. Amino acids: CASSPQGVRTEAFF.

The J gene is TRBJ1-1, the V gene TRBV29-1, with D possibly matching TRBD1 (5 bases). V lost 3 bases and J 5 bases, leaving 16 bases between the germline ends. Germline CDR1 SQVTM, CDR2 ANQGSEA. The CDR3 length is 14 residues. CDR3 bases: TGCAGCGTTGACCGGGTCGGGGGTAGTACTGAAGCTTTCTTT. Its protein is CSVDRVGGSTEAFF.